Shown below are 25 T cell receptor beta chains from a single sample sequenced in a study of Graves' ophthalmopathy and Graves' hyperthyroidism. Using RNA transcripts, the TCR beta CDR3 regions were amplified. Amplification began with first-round RT-PCR using HTBI primers, then second-round multiplex PCR was performed. TCRdb used MiXCR to reprocess the multiplex PCR reads, holding one entry per CDR3 protein. Among about 1.2 million distinct CDR3 sequences listed, 36% were seen once. Sequencing was carried out using peripheral blood or thyroid tissue (not recorded which). These receptor sequences come from an adult man with Graves' hyperthyroidism.

This clonotype was picked up many times. A much larger clone differs from this one at a single base, so this may be a read error. The chain uses TRBV2 and TRBJ2-2, with TRBD2 as a possible D gene (5 bases). This CDR3 spans 13 amino acids. CDR1 and CDR2 (germline): SNHLY, FYNNEI. The germline V and J ends were trimmed by 3 bases and 3 bases, with 5 bases remaining between them. CDR3 sequence reads: CASSERDTGELFF. CDR3 bases: TGTGCCAGCAGTGAGAGGGACACCGGGGAGCTGTTTTTT.

The chain couples TRBV12-3 or TRBV12-4 to TRBJ1-6; 10 bases align to TRBD1. Losses at the gene ends were 5 bases for V and 9 bases for J; bases not matched to a gene: 7. There are 15 residues in the CDR3. As DNA, the CDR3 is TGTGCCAGCAGTGAAGCGGGACAGGGGATTTCACCCCTCCACTTT. Its translation is CASSEAGQGISPLHF.

This clonotype has at least ten counts. The V and J genes are TRBV24-1 and TRBJ2-7; a weak D match, TRBD1 (5 bases). This CDR3 has 15 residues. V was cut by 2 bases and J by 2 bases, with 12 bases left in between. From germline, CDR1 is KGHDR and CDR2 SFDVKD. The CDR3 spells CATSDSDDSPYEQYF. CDR3 coding DNA: TGTGCCACCAGTGATTCTGACGACAGCCCCTACGAGCAGTACTTC.

This clonotype has at least ten counts. The gene calls are TRBV13 and TRBJ1-1; D perhaps matches TRBD1 (5 bases). V was clipped by 5 bases and J by 4 bases, with 14 bases between them. The CDR3 extends over 14 amino acids. Per the germline V gene, CDR1 is PRHDT and CDR2 is FYEKMQ (reference sequence). This CDR3 is CASSGGVGGTEAFF. In nucleotides, the CDR3 is TGTGCCAGCAGCGGCGGTGTTGGGGGCACTGAAGCTTTCTTT.

This clonotype was seen ten or more times. The chain links TRBV5-1 to TRBJ1-2; tentatively, D is TRBD1 (6 bases). CDR1 is SGHRS, CDR2 YFSETQ, per germline. V lost 0 bases and J lost 8, with 14 bases in between. The CDR3 is 14 residues long. DNA of the CDR3: TGCGCCAGCAGCTTGGACCTGGGGGCAAGAGGCTACACCTTC. It codes for CASSLDLGARGYTF.

This chain joins TRBV7-2 and TRBJ2-5; 7 bases match TRBD2. Germline V gene sequence: CDR1 SGHTA, CDR2 FQGNSA. The length of the CDR3 is 14 residues. The V gene end was trimmed by 1 base and the J gene end by 4 bases; junction bases not matched to a gene: 3. The CDR3 sequence: CASSLDGRGETQYF. Here the CDR3 DNA reads TGTGCCAGCAGCTTAGATGGGAGGGGAGAGACCCAGTACTTC. Looking up the rest from reference TRBV7-2 and TRBJ2-5 gives the full variable domain: GAGVSQSPSNKVTEKGKDVELRCDPISGHTALYWYRQSLGQGLEFLIYFQGNSAPDKSGLPSDRFSAERTGGSVSTLTIQRTQQEDSAVYLCASSLDGRGETQYFGPGTRLLVL.

At least ten counts were recorded for this clonotype. The chain combines TRBV20-1 with TRBJ1-2; D is unclear. V was pared by 1 base and J by 5 bases, with 8 bases between. The germline V gene has CDR1 DFQATT and CDR2 SNEGSKA (reference sequence). This CDR3 has 12 residues. CDR3 sequence reads: CSARGGQYGYTF. CDR3 DNA: TGCAGTGCTAGAGGAGGGCAGTATGGCTACACCTTC.

This clonotype was recorded at least ten times. The V and J genes are TRBV7-9 and TRBJ2-7; D is undetermined. Germline CDR1 and CDR2: SEHNR and FQNEAQ (reference sequence). The CDR3 spans 14 residues. V lost 5 bases and J lost 1, with 12 bases in between. The CDR3 sequence is CASSQDLGSYEQYF. The CDR3 region has the DNA TGTGCCAGCAGCCAGGACCTGGGGTCCTACGAGCAGTACTTC.

The chain joins TRBV29-1 to TRBJ2-7; TRBD2 matches at 13 bases. CDR1 is SQVTM, CDR2 ANQGSEA, per germline. With V trimmed by 3 bases and J by 2 bases, 1 base remained unmatched. The CDR3 length is 14 residues. CDR3 bases: TGCAGCGTTGATGGACTAGCGGGAGCCTACGAGCAGTACTTC. It yields the protein CSVDGLAGAYEQYF.

Concerning this clonotype itself: Relative to the germline gene, one junction end is altered; a read error may explain this. The chain has TRBV15 and TRBJ1-6; 7 bases map to TRBD1. The CDR3 has 15 amino acids. The germline CDR1 and CDR2 sequences are LNHNV and YYDKDF (reference sequence). The CDR3 protein is CAASSLTGSKFPLHF. The CDR3 DNA sequence: TGTGCCGCCAGCAGTCTGACAGGGAGTAAGTTTCCCCTCCACTTT.

To note about this clonotype: This likely comes from a read error, as the CDR3 has no conserved phenylalanine or tryptophan at its end. No DNA is shown, since the ends of the CDR3 on it are uncertain; the CDR3 is the one TCRdb lists. The CDR3 loop is CASGQGFGGYTFGS. The chain couples TRBV14 to TRBJ2-5; the table names TRBD1, a call not compared with the DNA. The CDR3 adds up to 14 amino acids, both ends counted. In germline, CDR1 is SGHDN, CDR2 FVKESK.

Of note for this clonotype: At one boundary the junction diverges from the germline segment, which might be a read error. The rearrangement joins TRBV5-4 to TRBJ2-7, with D maybe TRBD1 (6 bases). CDR1 and CDR2 from the germline V gene are SGHNT and YYREEE (reference sequence). This CDR3 contains 13 residues. The CDR3 protein is CASSGTRRDEHYF. The CDR3 nucleotides read TGTGCCAGCTCCGGGACACGCCGGGACGAGCACTACTTC. Variable domain in full (rest from reference TRBV5-4 and TRBJ2-7): ETGVTQSPTHLIKTRGQQVTLRCSSQSGHNTVSWYQQALGQGPQFIFQYYREEENGRGNFPPRFSGLQFPNYSSELNVNALELDDSALYLCASSGTRRDEHYFGPGTRLTVT.

CDR3 sequence: CAWSLDTEAFF. CDR3 nucleotide sequence: TGTGCCTGGAGTCTCGACACTGAAGCTTTCTTT. The rearrangement links TRBV30 to TRBJ1-1, with D unresolved. The CDR3 sequence is 11 residues long. CDR1 GTSNPN and CDR2 SVGIG come from the germline V gene (reference sequence). V lost 2 bases and J lost 3, with 4 bases in between. The whole variable domain, filled in from reference TRBV30 and TRBJ1-1, reads SQTIHQWPATLVQPVGSPLSLECTVEGTSNPNLYWYRQAAGRGLQLLFYSVGIGQISSEVPQNLSASRPQDRQFILSSKKLLLSDSGFYLCAWSLDTEAFFGQGTRLTVV.

Points on this clonotype: A read error may produce the germline difference seen at one junction end. CDR3: CGGAGDTGELYF. The CDR3 nucleotides are TGCGGAGGGGCGGGGGACACCGGGGAGCTGTACTTC. The rearrangement uses TRBV29-1 and TRBJ2-7, with D possibly matching TRBD2 (7 bases). Per the germline V gene, CDR1 is SQVTM and CDR2 is ANQGSEA. This CDR3 contains 12 residues.

This clonotype was observed a few times. The J gene is TRBJ2-5, the V gene TRBV5-8; D is ambiguous. Germline-derived CDR1 and CDR2 are SGHTS and YDEGEE. The CDR3 totals 12 residues. Between the trimmed V and J ends, which lost 4 bases and 5 bases, there was a span of 9 bases. The CDR3: CASSRPDETQYF. The CDR3 DNA reads TGTGCCAGCAGCAGACCCGATGAGACCCAGTACTTC.

This chain joins TRBV20-1 and TRBJ1-2, with D perhaps matching TRBD1 (5 bases). V was cut by 3 bases and J by 4 bases, with 12 bases left in between. The CDR3 has 13 amino acids. CDR1 and CDR2 from the germline V gene are DFQATT and SNEGSKA (reference sequence). CDR3: CSASGGWGYGYTF. As DNA, the CDR3 is TGCAGTGCTAGTGGGGGTTGGGGCTATGGCTACACCTTC.

This chain uses TRBV10-1 with TRBJ2-7; TRBD2 matches 8 bases. The ends lost 2 bases at V and 4 bases at J; junction bases unmatched: 7. This CDR3 contains 15 residues. Germline V gene data show CDR1 as WNHNN and CDR2 as SYGVQD (reference sequence). Written as DNA, the CDR3 is TGCGCCAGCAGTGAGGGGCGCGGGAGGTCTTACGAGCAGTACTTC. Its translation: CASSEGRGRSYEQYF.

This clonotype showed up just a few times. The chain is built from TRBV20-1 and TRBJ2-2, with D tentatively TRBD1 or TRBD2 (5 bases each). This CDR3 is built from 15 residues. Looked up from germline, CDR1 is DFQATT and CDR2 is SNEGSKA (reference sequence). The V end was cut by 6 bases, the J end by 4 bases, with 18 bases between. The CDR3 region has the DNA TGCAGTGCCGCTCCGTATGAGGGGAGCACCGGGGAGCTGTTTTTT. This gives the protein CSAAPYEGSTGELFF.

This clonotype was counted a few times. This chain links TRBV9 with TRBJ1-2; no firm D call. This CDR3 comprises 14 residues. Germline V gene data show CDR1 as SGDLS and CDR2 as YYNGEE. Trimming stripped 4 bases from V and 1 base from J, with 11 bases between. The CDR3 region is CASSPPRINYGYTF. The CDR3 coding sequence is TGTGCCAGCAGCCCCCCGCGAATTAACTATGGCTACACCTTC.

The V and J genes are TRBV6-6 and TRBJ1-5, with D possibly TRBD1 on 5 matching bases. The CDR3 has 15 residues. V lost 8 bases and J 6 bases, leaving 20 bases between the germline ends. The germline CDR1 and CDR2 sequences are MNHNY and SVGAGI (reference sequence). Written as DNA, the CDR3 is TGTGCCAGCCGAACCAGGGAGGGCTCCATTCAGCCCCAGCATTTT. It is translated as CASRTREGSIQPQHF.

The genes are TRBV5-1 and TRBJ1-4, with 8 bases matching TRBD1. Germline values: CDR1 SGHRS, CDR2 YFSETQ. V lost 5 bases to trimming and J lost 7 bases; unmatched junction nucleotides: 13. The CDR3 loop spans 16 amino acids. CDR3 DNA: TGCGCCAGCAGTCGAACTACAGGGGGGTTCGGTGAAAAACTGTTTTTT. This encodes CASSRTTGGFGEKLFF.

J is TRBJ2-5 and V is TRBV9, with 7 bases identical to TRBD2. The junction had 7 bases not matched to a gene; V was cut back by 4 bases and J by 1 base. This CDR3 region has 15 residues. Germline lookup yields CDR1 SGDLS and CDR2 YYNGEE. CDR3 coding DNA: TGTGCCAGCAGCCCCCTAAGGACTAGCCAAGAGACCCAGTACTTC. Protein product: CASSPLRTSQETQYF.

Only a few counts were recorded for this clonotype. This chain connects TRBV5-1 to TRBJ1-6, with D possibly matching TRBD1 (6 bases). CDR1 and CDR2 from the germline V gene are SGHRS and YFSETQ. V gave up 6 bases and J gave up 0 bases, with 10 bases separating them. The CDR3 totals 15 residues. CDR3 residues: CASKGERSYNSPLHF. CDR3 nucleotides: TGCGCCAGCAAGGGGGAGCGCTCCTATAATTCACCCCTCCACTTT.

This clonotype was counted between two and nine times. V is TRBV12-3 or TRBV12-4 and J is TRBJ2-7; tentatively, D is TRBD2 (6 bases). The CDR3 contains 14 residues. Trimming took off 6 bases at V and 4 bases at J, with 16 bases between the two ends. DNA of the CDR3: TGTGCCAGCAGCTCCCGGGACTGGAATTACGAGCAGTACTTC. Protein: CASSSRDWNYEQYF.

This clonotype was detected ten times or more. The chain uses TRBV11-2 and TRBJ2-7, with unresolved D. In germline, CDR1 is SGHAT, CDR2 FQNNGV. V dropped 0 bases and J dropped 9 bases, with 12 bases sitting between them. This CDR3 region has 13 residues. The CDR3 spells CASSLEAPAGQYF. The CDR3 DNA is TGTGCCAGCAGCTTAGAGGCCCCGGCCGGGCAGTACTTC.